This T cell receptor (beta chain) was profiled in a study of shared clonotypes between healthy human individuals. Original methodology: Because ImmunoSEQ provided only junction sequences with no quality scores, the filtering differed. The method was immunoSEQ multiplex PCR; TCRdb's version includes in-frame clones alone and lacks a portion of them. That table gives V, J and clone size, and the DNA gave D and trimming. The sample contains 1.4 million to 1.5 million clones, 95% to 97% of which appear only once. This clone was seen a handful of times. Its target is not known. Trimming removed 6 bases from V and 5 bases from J, with 13 bases in between. This CDR3 comprises 13 residues. Germline-derived CDR1 and CDR2 are LGHNT and FRNRAP. The study, taken as a whole, reports: Among a few donors, approximately 4.6% of naive CD4 clonotypes were found in common. Estimated clonotype richness was generally higher in naive than memory subsets.

The sequenced sample consisted of naive CD4+ T cells sorted from blood. Subset here: CD45RA+ positively selected. The sequence derives from a man aged 30 to 45 in good health. The chain has TRBV12-5 and TRBJ1-2, with D perhaps TRBD1 (5 bases). CDR3 nucleotides: TGTGCTAGTGGCTCCGGGACCGATTATGGCTACACCTTC. Amino acids: CASGSGTDYGYTF.